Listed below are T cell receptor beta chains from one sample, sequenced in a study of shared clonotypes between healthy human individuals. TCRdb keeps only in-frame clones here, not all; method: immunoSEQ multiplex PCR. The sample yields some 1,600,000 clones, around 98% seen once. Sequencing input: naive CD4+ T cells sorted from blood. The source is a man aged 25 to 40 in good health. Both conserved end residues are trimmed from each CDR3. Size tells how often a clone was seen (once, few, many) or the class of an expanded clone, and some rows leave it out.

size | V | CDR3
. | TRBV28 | ASSLDRVKTEAF
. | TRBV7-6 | ASSWGSSGEYNEQF
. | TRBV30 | AWSVLVVQETQY
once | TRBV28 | ASRGDKYGNTIY
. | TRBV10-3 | AISSSAGGLYEQY
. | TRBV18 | ASSPPAGASYEQY
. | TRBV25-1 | ASGVVGLDEQF
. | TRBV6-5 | ASSYTRTAGNTIY
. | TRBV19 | ASSPGGGLRAGANVLT
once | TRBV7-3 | ASSSPGLGAHNEQF
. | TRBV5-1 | ASSSVRKETQY
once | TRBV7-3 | ASSQGQGLTYEQY
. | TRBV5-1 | ASSDGQGGGNEQY
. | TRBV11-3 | ASSLGLSTGELF
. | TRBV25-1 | ASSEYGGTGADTQY
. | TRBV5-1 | ASRTSGSSDEQF
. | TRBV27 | ASSRGTEGASQQY
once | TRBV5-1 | ASLPRPLLAGGNNEQF
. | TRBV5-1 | ASSLVSGRETQY
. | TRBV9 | ASSVNSGRRTDTQY
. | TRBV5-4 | ASSLVARPSGNQPQH
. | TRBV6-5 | ASSVRGGSYNEQF
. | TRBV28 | ASNTLGPSYEQY
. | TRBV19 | ATSGGPSTDTQY
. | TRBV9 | ASSVGWREDGETQY
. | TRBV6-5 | ASSLGGTNEKLF
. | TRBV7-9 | ASSQGTGHIYEQY
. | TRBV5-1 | ASTRLAGSSYNEQF
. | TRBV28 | ASSRTGTGQETQY
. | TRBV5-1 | ASSLTATDTSRWEQY
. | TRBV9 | ASSRTGGIGELF
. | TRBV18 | ASSPAGREADTQY
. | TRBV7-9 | ASQTGGSYEQY
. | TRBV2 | AIQGLAGVYEQY
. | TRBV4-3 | ASSQEGLNSEQF
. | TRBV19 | ASSSQRGRPGELF
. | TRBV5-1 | ASSFPSGEKLF
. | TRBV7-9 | ASSFLGDIFGYT
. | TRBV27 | ASSLVRGYNEQF
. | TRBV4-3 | ASSSTGTSGYNEQF
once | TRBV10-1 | ASSAAERGRYTDTQY
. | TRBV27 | ASTDRVTQY
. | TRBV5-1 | ASSLGTVASSYNEQF
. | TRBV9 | ASSLGAGTDTQY
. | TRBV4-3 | ASSQEKGQVAGELF
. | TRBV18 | ASSPPQRGDNEQF
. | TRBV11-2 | ASSLFGGGKETQY
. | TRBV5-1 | ASSLGTGVEKLF
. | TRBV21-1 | ASSRWRYEQY
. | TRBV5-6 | ASSFGQVNEKLF
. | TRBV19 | ASSIFEGIKPQH
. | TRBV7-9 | ASNPTAGRAYNEQF
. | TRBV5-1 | ASSSTSGRGETQY
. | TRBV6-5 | ASSLSVHEQY
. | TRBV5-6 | ASSYPRGTGIETQY
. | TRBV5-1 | ASSLPGSNTGELF
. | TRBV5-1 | ASSQDRRVDTGELF
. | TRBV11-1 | ASSPQGKYYEQY